This is a list of T cell receptor beta chains from one sample in a study of blood T cell repertoires in COVID-19. Assay: immunoSEQ multiplex PCR; the TCRdb copy retains only in-frame clones and omits some. The sample records over 90,000 clones, 87% being singletons. The specimen sequenced was peripheral blood. All receptors derive from a human donor in a cohort sampled during active COVID-19. Each CDR3 is given with its conserved first and last residue. A D gene is named only where the DNA matches it firmly. Not all rows give a size; the values are once, few, many and, for expanded clones, a class.

J gene: TRBJ2-7; D gene: -; V gene: TRBV5-8; clone size: -; CDR3 protein: CASSGAYEQYF; CDR3 DNA: TGTGCCAGCTCGGGAGCCTACGAGCAGTACTTC
J gene: TRBJ1-2; D gene: TRBD1; V gene: TRBV19; clone size: -; CDR3 protein: CASSTPGQGARYGYTF; CDR3 DNA: TGTGCCAGTAGTACCCCGGGACAGGGGGCGAGGTATGGCTACACCTTC
J gene: TRBJ2-5; D gene: -; V gene: TRBV18; clone size: few; CDR3 protein: CASSLYRDEETQYF; CDR3 DNA: TGTGCCAGCTCACTCTACAGGGATGAGGAGACCCAGTACTTC
J gene: TRBJ2-1; D gene: -; V gene: TRBV25-1; clone size: -; CDR3 protein: CASSEGQGGVYNEQFF; CDR3 DNA: TGTGCCAGCAGTGAAGGACAGGGAGGGGTCTACAATGAGCAGTTCTTC
J gene: TRBJ2-1; D gene: TRBD2; V gene: TRBV3-1/TRBV3-2; clone size: -; CDR3 protein: CASSLGLAGRGYEQFF; CDR3 DNA: TGTGCCAGCAGCTTGGGACTAGCGGGAAGGGGCTATGAGCAGTTCTTC
J gene: TRBJ1-2; D gene: -; V gene: TRBV5-4; clone size: -; CDR3 protein: CASSLRGLDGYTF; CDR3 DNA: TGTGCCAGCAGCTTAAGGGGTCTCGATGGCTACACCTTC
J gene: TRBJ2-7; D gene: -; V gene: TRBV14; clone size: few; CDR3 protein: CASSQEIGGYEQYF; CDR3 DNA: TGTGCCAGCAGCCAAGAAATAGGAGGCTACGAGCAGTACTTC
J gene: TRBJ1-3; D gene: -; V gene: TRBV28; clone size: -; CDR3 protein: CASRTGYSGNTIYF; CDR3 DNA: TGTGCCAGCAGAACAGGGTACTCTGGAAACACCATATATTTT
J gene: TRBJ2-2; D gene: -; V gene: TRBV27; clone size: few; CDR3 protein: CASSPGIPNTGELFF; CDR3 DNA: TGTGCCAGCAGTCCAGGGATCCCGAACACCGGGGAGCTGTTTTTT
J gene: TRBJ1-3; D gene: -; V gene: TRBV7-9; clone size: -; CDR3 protein: CASSLSGDSGNTIYF; CDR3 DNA: TGTGCCAGCAGCTTAAGCGGGGACTCTGGAAACACCATATATTTT
J gene: TRBJ1-5; D gene: -; V gene: TRBV19; clone size: -; CDR3 protein: CASSTLQGVSNQPQHF; CDR3 DNA: TGTGCCAGTAGTACCTTACAGGGAGTTAGCAATCAGCCCCAGCATTTT
J gene: TRBJ1-1; D gene: -; V gene: TRBV28; clone size: -; CDR3 protein: CASSPLREMTEAFF; CDR3 DNA: TGTGCCAGCAGTCCCCTCCGGGAGATGACTGAAGCTTTCTTT
J gene: TRBJ1-1; D gene: -; V gene: TRBV6-6; clone size: -; CDR3 protein: CASSYSVRDTYEAFF; CDR3 DNA: TGTGCCAGCAGTTACTCGGTGAGAGACACCTATGAAGCTTTCTTT
J gene: TRBJ1-2; D gene: TRBD1; V gene: TRBV5-6; clone size: -; CDR3 protein: CASSFQGAWGYTF; CDR3 DNA: TGTGCCAGCAGCTTTCAGGGGGCGTGGGGCTACACCTTC
J gene: TRBJ2-5; D gene: TRBD2; V gene: TRBV5-1; clone size: -; CDR3 protein: CASSPRLAGVQETQYF; CDR3 DNA: TGCGCCAGCAGCCCCAGACTAGCGGGAGTACAAGAGACCCAGTACTTC
J gene: TRBJ1-1; D gene: -; V gene: TRBV27; clone size: -; CDR3 protein: CASSAYPGNTEAFF; CDR3 DNA: TGTGCCAGCAGCGCGTACCCCGGGAACACTGAAGCTTTCTTT
J gene: TRBJ2-7; D gene: TRBD2; V gene: TRBV6-1; clone size: -; CDR3 protein: CASSEARGVYEQYF; CDR3 DNA: TGTGCCAGCAGTGAAGCTCGGGGGGTGTACGAGCAGTACTTC
J gene: TRBJ2-7; D gene: TRBD1; V gene: TRBV2; clone size: once; CDR3 protein: CASSGPSRGRKSEQYF; CDR3 DNA: TGTGCCAGCAGCGGACCGAGCAGGGGGCGCAAGTCCGAGCAGTACTTC
J gene: TRBJ1-2; D gene: -; V gene: TRBV19; clone size: -; CDR3 protein: CASSITGTNNYGYTF; CDR3 DNA: TGTGCCAGTAGTATCACCGGTACTAATAACTATGGCTACACCTTC
J gene: TRBJ1-3; D gene: -; V gene: TRBV7-9; clone size: once; CDR3 protein: CASSRDSGNTIYF; CDR3 DNA: TGTGCCAGCAGTCGGGACTCTGGAAACACCATATATTTT
J gene: TRBJ2-1; D gene: TRBD2; V gene: TRBV5-4; clone size: -; CDR3 protein: CASRPLAGSYNEQFF; CDR3 DNA: TGTGCCAGCAGACCACTAGCGGGATCCTACAATGAGCAGTTCTTC
J gene: TRBJ2-1; D gene: -; V gene: TRBV7-3; clone size: -; CDR3 protein: CASSPGTPYNEQFF; CDR3 DNA: TGTGCCAGCAGCCCCGGGACACCCTACAATGAGCAGTTCTTC
J gene: TRBJ2-1; D gene: -; V gene: TRBV12-5; clone size: -; CDR3 protein: CASGLSAGGEQFF; CDR3 DNA: TGTGCTAGTGGTTTGTCGGCAGGTGGTGAGCAGTTCTTC
J gene: TRBJ1-2; D gene: TRBD1; V gene: TRBV29-1; clone size: -; CDR3 protein: CSVPGQDPCGYTF; CDR3 DNA: TGCAGCGTACCTGGACAGGACCCCTGTGGCTACACCTTC
J gene: TRBJ1-5; D gene: -; V gene: TRBV6-6; clone size: -; CDR3 protein: CASSYSGVSNQPQHF; CDR3 DNA: TGTGCCAGCAGTTACTCCGGTGTTAGCAATCAGCCCCAGCATTTT
J gene: TRBJ1-1; D gene: -; V gene: TRBV18; clone size: -; CDR3 protein: CASSPERRGRNTEAFF; CDR3 DNA: TGTGCCAGCTCACCAGAGAGAAGGGGCAGGAACACTGAAGCTTTCTTT
J gene: TRBJ2-7; D gene: TRBD2; V gene: TRBV10-3; clone size: -; CDR3 protein: CAISVGTSGKPSSYEQYF; CDR3 DNA: TGTGCCATCAGTGTGGGGACTAGCGGGAAACCGAGCTCCTACGAGCAGTACTTC
J gene: TRBJ2-3; D gene: TRBD1; V gene: TRBV9; clone size: -; CDR3 protein: CASSPQGADTQYF; CDR3 DNA: TGTGCCAGCAGCCCGCAGGGGGCGGATACGCAGTATTTT
J gene: TRBJ2-7; D gene: -; V gene: TRBV6-5; clone size: -; CDR3 protein: CASSSNRLPGEQYF; CDR3 DNA: TGTGCCAGCAGTTCGAACAGGCTCCCCGGCGAGCAGTACTTC
J gene: TRBJ1-2; D gene: -; V gene: TRBV5-6; clone size: -; CDR3 protein: CASSFNIYGYTF; CDR3 DNA: TGTGCCAGCAGCTTCAACATCTATGGCTACACCTTC
J gene: TRBJ2-2; D gene: -; V gene: TRBV11-3; clone size: -; CDR3 protein: CASSSPGLKLFF; CDR3 DNA: TGTGCCAGCAGCTCCCCGGGGTTGAAGCTGTTTTTT
J gene: TRBJ2-3; D gene: -; V gene: TRBV20-1; clone size: -; CDR3 protein: CSASDGSKGDTQYF; CDR3 DNA: TGCAGTGCTAGTGACGGGAGTAAGGGAGATACGCAGTATTTT
J gene: TRBJ2-2; D gene: -; V gene: TRBV27; clone size: -; CDR3 protein: CASSAAGYNTGELFF; CDR3 DNA: TGTGCCAGCAGCGCTGCAGGGTACAACACCGGGGAGCTGTTTTTT
J gene: TRBJ2-7; D gene: -; V gene: TRBV6-1; clone size: -; CDR3 protein: CASSETGDYYEQYF; CDR3 DNA: TGTGCCAGCAGTGAGACGGGAGATTACTACGAGCAGTACTTC
J gene: TRBJ2-7; D gene: -; V gene: TRBV27; clone size: -; CDR3 protein: CASTSSRSGTSYEQYF; CDR3 DNA: TGTGCCAGCACCTCCAGTCGATCAGGCACCTCATACGAGCAGTACTTC
J gene: TRBJ2-7; D gene: -; V gene: TRBV15; clone size: once; CDR3 protein: CATSRGGLAVSYEQYF; CDR3 DNA: TGTGCCACCAGCAGAGGGGGGCTAGCCGTCTCCTACGAGCAGTACTTC
J gene: TRBJ2-3; D gene: -; V gene: TRBV3-1/TRBV3-2; clone size: -; CDR3 protein: CASSQDMRAQYF; CDR3 DNA: TGTGCCAGCAGCCAAGATATGAGGGCGCAGTATTTT
J gene: TRBJ2-7; D gene: -; V gene: TRBV28; clone size: -; CDR3 protein: CASSPLASWSDEQYF; CDR3 DNA: TGTGCCAGCAGTCCTCTAGCCTCTTGGTCCGACGAGCAGTACTTC
J gene: TRBJ2-1; D gene: -; V gene: TRBV5-6; clone size: -; CDR3 protein: CASSETRYNEQFF; CDR3 DNA: TGTGCCAGCAGTGAGACAAGATACAATGAGCAGTTCTTC
J gene: TRBJ2-1; D gene: TRBD2; V gene: TRBV2; clone size: -; CDR3 protein: CASRAGGPAETYNEQFF; CDR3 DNA: TGTGCCAGTCGAGCGGGGGGTCCCGCAGAAACATACAATGAGCAGTTCTTC
J gene: TRBJ2-1; D gene: -; V gene: TRBV5-4; clone size: once; CDR3 protein: CASSAGPPVYNEQFF; CDR3 DNA: TGTGCCAGCAGCGCGGGACCGCCGGTCTACAATGAGCAGTTCTTC
J gene: TRBJ2-7; D gene: TRBD1; V gene: TRBV28; clone size: few; CDR3 protein: CASSLQGANEQYF; CDR3 DNA: TGTGCCAGCAGTTTGCAGGGGGCCAACGAGCAGTACTTC
J gene: TRBJ1-1; D gene: -; V gene: TRBV9; clone size: -; CDR3 protein: CASTQTGTMNTEAFF; CDR3 DNA: TGTGCCAGCACCCAGACAGGAACAATGAACACTGAAGCTTTCTTT
J gene: TRBJ2-2; D gene: TRBD2; V gene: TRBV3-1/TRBV3-2; clone size: -; CDR3 protein: CASSHRSGGLPGELFF; CDR3 DNA: TGTGCCAGCAGCCATCGGTCGGGAGGGCTTCCCGGGGAGCTGTTTTTT
J gene: TRBJ2-2; D gene: -; V gene: TRBV5-1; clone size: -; CDR3 protein: CASSLGAAGGELFF; CDR3 DNA: TGCGCCAGCAGCCTAGGGGCGGCAGGCGGGGAGCTGTTTTTT
J gene: TRBJ2-1; D gene: TRBD2; V gene: TRBV15; clone size: -; CDR3 protein: CATSRVSDKRGRGSGFF; CDR3 DNA: TGTGCCACCAGCAGAGTATCGGACAAGCGGGGTCGGGGATCTGGGTTCTTC
J gene: TRBJ1-5; D gene: -; V gene: TRBV7-2; clone size: -; CDR3 protein: CASSFDRNSNQPQHF; CDR3 DNA: TGTGCCAGCAGCTTCGACAGAAATAGCAATCAGCCCCAGCATTTT
J gene: TRBJ1-5; D gene: -; V gene: TRBV13; clone size: -; CDR3 protein: CASSLWGHHNQPQHF; CDR3 DNA: TGTGCCAGCAGCTTATGGGGACATCACAATCAGCCCCAGCATTTT
J gene: TRBJ2-7; D gene: TRBD2; V gene: TRBV4-1; clone size: -; CDR3 protein: CASSQIGTRNYEQYF; CDR3 DNA: TGCGCCAGCAGCCAAATTGGGACTAGGAACTACGAGCAGTACTTC
J gene: TRBJ2-5; D gene: TRBD2; V gene: TRBV6-1; clone size: once; CDR3 protein: CASSGQSPGLAGQETQYF; CDR3 DNA: TGTGCCAGCAGTGGACAGTCGCCGGGACTAGCGGGACAAGAGACCCAGTACTTC
J gene: TRBJ2-2; D gene: -; V gene: TRBV19; clone size: once; CDR3 protein: CASSYALRYNTGELFF; CDR3 DNA: TGTGCCAGTAGTTACGCCCTCAGATATAACACCGGGGAGCTGTTTTTT
J gene: TRBJ2-5; D gene: -; V gene: TRBV2; clone size: -; CDR3 protein: CASSREETQYF; CDR3 DNA: TGTGCCAGCAGTAGGGAGGAGACCCAGTACTTC
J gene: TRBJ2-1; D gene: -; V gene: TRBV6-5; clone size: medium-sized; CDR3 protein: CASSYPGLNGNEQFF; CDR3 DNA: TGTGCCAGCAGTTACCCCGGACTAAATGGAAATGAGCAGTTCTTC
J gene: TRBJ2-3; D gene: TRBD2; V gene: TRBV6-1; clone size: -; CDR3 protein: CASSVGLVPSTDTQYF; CDR3 DNA: TGTGCCAGCAGTGTCGGACTAGTCCCTAGCACAGATACGCAGTATTTT
J gene: TRBJ2-2; D gene: TRBD1; V gene: TRBV28; clone size: -; CDR3 protein: CASSPGQGASGELFF; CDR3 DNA: TGTGCCAGCAGTCCGGGACAGGGGGCGAGCGGGGAGCTGTTTTTT
J gene: TRBJ1-1; D gene: -; V gene: TRBV4-1; clone size: few; CDR3 protein: CASSHGRGMNTEAFF; CDR3 DNA: TGCGCCAGCAGCCACGGCAGGGGAATGAACACTGAAGCTTTCTTT
J gene: TRBJ1-5; D gene: TRBD1; V gene: TRBV15; clone size: -; CDR3 protein: CATSRDRGVGQPQHF; CDR3 DNA: TGTGCCACCAGCAGAGACAGGGGGGTAGGTCAGCCCCAGCATTTT